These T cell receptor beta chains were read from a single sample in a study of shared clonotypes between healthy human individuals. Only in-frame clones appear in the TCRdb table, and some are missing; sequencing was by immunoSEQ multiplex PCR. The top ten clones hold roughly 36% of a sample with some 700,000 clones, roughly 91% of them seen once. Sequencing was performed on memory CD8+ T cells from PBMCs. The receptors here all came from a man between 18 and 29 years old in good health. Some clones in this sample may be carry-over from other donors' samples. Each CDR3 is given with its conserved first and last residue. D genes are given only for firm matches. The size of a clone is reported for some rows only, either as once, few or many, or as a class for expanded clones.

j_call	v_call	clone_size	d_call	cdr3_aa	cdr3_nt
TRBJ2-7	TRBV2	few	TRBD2	CASSEGTSGYEQYF	TGTGCCAGCAGTGAAGGGACTAGCGGTTACGAGCAGTACTTC
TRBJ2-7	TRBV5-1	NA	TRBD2	CASSFAGGVKPPYEQYF	TGCGCCAGCAGCTTCGCGGGGGGCGTTAAACCTCCCTACGAGCAGTACTTC
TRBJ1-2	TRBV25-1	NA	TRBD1	CASSDQGTVVGYTF	TGTGCCAGCAGTGACCAAGGGACAGTTGTGGGCTACACCTTC
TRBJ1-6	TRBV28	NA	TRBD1	CASSPRQGAYSPLHF	TGTGCCAGCAGTCCGCGACAGGGGGCATATTCACCCCTCCACTTT
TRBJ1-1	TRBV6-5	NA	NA	CASSPLQVNTEAFF	TGTGCCAGCAGCCCCTTACAGGTGAACACTGAAGCTTTCTTT
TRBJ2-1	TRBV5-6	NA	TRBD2	CASSFGTSGMNEQFF	TGTGCCAGCAGCTTCGGGACTAGCGGGATGAATGAGCAGTTCTTC
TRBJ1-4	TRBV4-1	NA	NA	CASSPRDARSEKLFF	TGCGCCAGCAGCCCACGGGACGCCCGGAGCGAAAAACTGTTTTTT
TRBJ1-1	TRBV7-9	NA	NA	CASSPRTVWDFSFTEAFF	TGTGCCAGCAGCCCCAGGACAGTTTGGGATTTTTCCTTCACTGAAGCTTTCTTT
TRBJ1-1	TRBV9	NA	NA	CASSVVGGLGTEAFF	TGTGCCAGCAGCGTAGTTGGGGGATTGGGCACTGAAGCTTTCTTT
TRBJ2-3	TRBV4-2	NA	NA	CASSQDQGGLITDTQYF	TGTGCCAGCAGCCAAGATCAAGGGGGGTTAATCACAGATACGCAGTATTTT
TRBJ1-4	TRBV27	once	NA	CASSPTTANEKLFF	TGTGCCAGCAGTCCCACGACAGCTAATGAAAAACTGTTTTTT
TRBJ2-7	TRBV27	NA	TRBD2	CASSFARLAGAPYEQYF	TGTGCCAGCAGTTTTGCTAGACTAGCGGGTGCCCCCTACGAGCAGTACTTC
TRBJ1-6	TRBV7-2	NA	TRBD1	CASSLVGRGYNSPLHF	TGTGCCAGCAGCTTAGTGGGCAGGGGGTATAATTCACCCCTCCACTTT
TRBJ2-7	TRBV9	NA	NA	CASSEDSRTSEQYF	TGTGCCAGCAGCGAGGACAGCAGAACTTCCGAGCAGTACTTC
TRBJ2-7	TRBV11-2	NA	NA	CASSLTQARSSYEQYF	TGTGCCAGCAGCTTAACCCAGGCCAGGTCCTCCTACGAGCAGTACTTC
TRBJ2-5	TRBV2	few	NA	CASSVGGETQYF	TGTGCCAGCAGTGTAGGCGGAGAGACCCAGTACTTC
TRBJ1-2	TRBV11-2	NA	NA	CASNSGAAAYGYTF	TGTGCCAGCAACTCAGGGGCCGCGGCGTATGGCTACACCTTC
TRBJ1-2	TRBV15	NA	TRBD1	CATSGTGGGGYTF	TGTGCCACCAGCGGCACAGGGGGAGGAGGCTACACCTTC
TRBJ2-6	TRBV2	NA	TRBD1	CASIGDRNSGANVLTF	TGTGCCAGCATAGGGGACAGGAACTCTGGGGCCAACGTCCTGACTTTC